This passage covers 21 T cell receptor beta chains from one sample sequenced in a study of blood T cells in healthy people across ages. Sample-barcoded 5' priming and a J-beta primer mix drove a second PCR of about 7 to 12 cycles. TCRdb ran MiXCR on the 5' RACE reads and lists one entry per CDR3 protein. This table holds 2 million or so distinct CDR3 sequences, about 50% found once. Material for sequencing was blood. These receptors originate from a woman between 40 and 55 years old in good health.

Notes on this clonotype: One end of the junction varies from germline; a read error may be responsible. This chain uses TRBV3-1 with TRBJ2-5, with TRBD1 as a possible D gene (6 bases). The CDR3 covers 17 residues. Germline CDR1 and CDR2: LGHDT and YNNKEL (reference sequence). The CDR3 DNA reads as TGTGCCAGCAGCCAAGATCTGGCAGGGGCGGTGGGAGAGACTCAGTACTTC. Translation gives CASSQDLAGAVGETQYF.

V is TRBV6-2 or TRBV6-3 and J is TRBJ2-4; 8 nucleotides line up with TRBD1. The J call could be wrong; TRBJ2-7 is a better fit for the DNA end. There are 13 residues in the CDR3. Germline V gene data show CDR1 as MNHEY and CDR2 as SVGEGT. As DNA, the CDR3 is TGTGCCAGCAGCCGCGGGACAGGACACGAGCAGTACTTC. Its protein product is CASSRGTGHEQYF.

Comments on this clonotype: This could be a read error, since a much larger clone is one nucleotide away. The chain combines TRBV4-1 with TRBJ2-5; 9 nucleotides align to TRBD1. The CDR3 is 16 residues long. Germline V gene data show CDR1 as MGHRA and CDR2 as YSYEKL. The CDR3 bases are TGCGCCAACAGCCAAGATGGGGGGACAGGGCAAGAGACCCAGTACTTC. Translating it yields CANSQDGGTGQETQYF.

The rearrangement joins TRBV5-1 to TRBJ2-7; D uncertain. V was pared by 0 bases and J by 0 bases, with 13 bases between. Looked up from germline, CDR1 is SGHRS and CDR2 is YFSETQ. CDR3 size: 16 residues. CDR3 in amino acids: CASSLASSGLSYEQYF. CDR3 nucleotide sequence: TGCGCCAGCAGCTTGGCCAGTTCCGGGCTCTCCTACGAGCAGTACTTC.

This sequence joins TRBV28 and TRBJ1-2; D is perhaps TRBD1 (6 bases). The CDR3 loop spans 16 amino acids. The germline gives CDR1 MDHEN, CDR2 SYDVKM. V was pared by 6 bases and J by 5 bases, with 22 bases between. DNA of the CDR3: TGTGCCAGCAGCCATGCCCCCGGCACAGGGTCTTATGGCTACACCTTC. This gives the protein CASSHAPGTGSYGYTF.

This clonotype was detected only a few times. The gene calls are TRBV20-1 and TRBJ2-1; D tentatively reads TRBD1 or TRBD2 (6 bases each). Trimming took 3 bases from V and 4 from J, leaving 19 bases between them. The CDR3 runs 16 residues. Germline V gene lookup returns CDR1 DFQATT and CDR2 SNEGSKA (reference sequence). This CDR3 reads CSASRRGTRLYNEQFF. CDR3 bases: TGCAGTGCTAGCAGGAGGGGGACTCGACTTTACAATGAGCAGTTCTTC.

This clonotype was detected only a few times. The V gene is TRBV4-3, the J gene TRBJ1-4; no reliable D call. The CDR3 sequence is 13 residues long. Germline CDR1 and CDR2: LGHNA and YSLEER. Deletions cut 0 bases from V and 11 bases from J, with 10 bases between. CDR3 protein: CASSQDLNGKLFF. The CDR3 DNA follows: TGCGCCAGCAGCCAAGATCTCAACGGGAAACTGTTTTTT.

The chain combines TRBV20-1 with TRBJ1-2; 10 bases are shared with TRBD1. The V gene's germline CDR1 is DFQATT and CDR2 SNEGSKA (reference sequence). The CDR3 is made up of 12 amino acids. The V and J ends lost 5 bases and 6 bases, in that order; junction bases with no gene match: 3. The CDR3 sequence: CSAPTGGDGYTF. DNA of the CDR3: TGCAGTGCTCCGACAGGGGGCGATGGCTACACCTTC.

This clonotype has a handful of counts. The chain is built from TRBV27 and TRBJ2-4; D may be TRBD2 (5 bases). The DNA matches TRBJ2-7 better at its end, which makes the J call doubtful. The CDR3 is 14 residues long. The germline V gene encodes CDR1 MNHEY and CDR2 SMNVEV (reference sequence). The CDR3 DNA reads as TGTGCCAGCAGTACCGGACTGGGCAGGTACGAGCAGTACTTC. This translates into CASSTGLGRYEQYF.

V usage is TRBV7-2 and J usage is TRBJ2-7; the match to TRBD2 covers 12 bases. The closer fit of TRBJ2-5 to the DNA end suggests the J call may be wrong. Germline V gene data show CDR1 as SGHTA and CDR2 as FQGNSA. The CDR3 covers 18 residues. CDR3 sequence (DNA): TGTGCCAGCAGCGTCCAGGGGCCTAGCGGGGGGGCTTCGGAGACCCAGTACTTC. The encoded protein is CASSVQGPSGGASETQYF.

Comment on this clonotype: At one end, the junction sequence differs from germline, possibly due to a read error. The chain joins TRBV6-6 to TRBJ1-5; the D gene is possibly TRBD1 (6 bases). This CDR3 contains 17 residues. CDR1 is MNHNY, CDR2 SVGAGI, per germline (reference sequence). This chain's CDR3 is CVSSYSRGGRGDQPQHF. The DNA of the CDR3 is TGTGTCAGCAGTTACTCGAGGGGGGGAAGGGGCGATCAGCCCCAGCATTTT.

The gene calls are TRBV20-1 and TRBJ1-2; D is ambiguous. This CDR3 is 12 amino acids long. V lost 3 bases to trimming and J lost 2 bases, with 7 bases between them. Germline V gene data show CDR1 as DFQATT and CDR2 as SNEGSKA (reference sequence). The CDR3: CSARKQNYGYTF. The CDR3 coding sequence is TGCAGTGCTAGGAAGCAGAACTATGGCTACACCTTC.

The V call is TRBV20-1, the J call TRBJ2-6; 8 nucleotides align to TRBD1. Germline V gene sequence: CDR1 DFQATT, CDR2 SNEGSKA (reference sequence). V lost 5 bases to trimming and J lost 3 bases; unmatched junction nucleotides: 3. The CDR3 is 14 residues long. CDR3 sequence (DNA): TGCAGTGCTGGAGGGACAGGTGGGGCCAACGTCCTGACTTTC. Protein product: CSAGGTGGANVLTF.

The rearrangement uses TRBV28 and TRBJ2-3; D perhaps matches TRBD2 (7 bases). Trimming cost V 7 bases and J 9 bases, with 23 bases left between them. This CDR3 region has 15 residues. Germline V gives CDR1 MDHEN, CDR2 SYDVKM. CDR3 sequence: CASMSPRGRFGTQYF. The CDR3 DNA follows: TGTGCCAGCATGTCCCCGCGGGGGCGCTTTGGAACGCAGTATTTT.

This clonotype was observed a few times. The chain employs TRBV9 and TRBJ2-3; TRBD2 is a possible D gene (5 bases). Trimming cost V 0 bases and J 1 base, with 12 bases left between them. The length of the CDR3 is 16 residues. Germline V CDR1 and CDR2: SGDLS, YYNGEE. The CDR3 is CASSVGTLGGTDTQYF. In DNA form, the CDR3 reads TGTGCCAGCAGCGTAGGGACTCTCGGGGGCACAGATACGCAGTATTTT.

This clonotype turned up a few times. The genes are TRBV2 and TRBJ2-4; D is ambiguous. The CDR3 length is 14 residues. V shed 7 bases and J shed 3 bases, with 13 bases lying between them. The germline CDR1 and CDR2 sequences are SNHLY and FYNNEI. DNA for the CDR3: TGTGCCAGCAACAAAGGGTTGGACAAAAACATTCAGTACTTC. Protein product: CASNKGLDKNIQYF.

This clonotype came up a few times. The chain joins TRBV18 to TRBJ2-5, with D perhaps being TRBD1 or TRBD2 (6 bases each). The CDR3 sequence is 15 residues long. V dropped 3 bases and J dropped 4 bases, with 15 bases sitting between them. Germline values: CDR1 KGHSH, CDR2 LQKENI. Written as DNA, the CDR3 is TGTGCCAGCTCACCGGGGGGCCCTTATCGAGAGACCCAGTACTTC. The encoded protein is CASSPGGPYRETQYF.

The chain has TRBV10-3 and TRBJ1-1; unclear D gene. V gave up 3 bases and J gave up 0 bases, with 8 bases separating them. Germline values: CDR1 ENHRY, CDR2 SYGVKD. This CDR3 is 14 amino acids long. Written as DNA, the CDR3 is TGTGCCATCAGTGACACAGATATGAACACTGAAGCTTTCTTT. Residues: CAISDTDMNTEAFF.

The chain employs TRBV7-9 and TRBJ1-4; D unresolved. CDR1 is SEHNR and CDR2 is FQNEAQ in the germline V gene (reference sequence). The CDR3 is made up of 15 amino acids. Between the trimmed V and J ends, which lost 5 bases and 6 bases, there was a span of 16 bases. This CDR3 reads CASSLPPTSDEKLFF. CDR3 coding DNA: TGTGCCAGCAGCCTTCCCCCGACCAGTGATGAAAAACTGTTTTTT.

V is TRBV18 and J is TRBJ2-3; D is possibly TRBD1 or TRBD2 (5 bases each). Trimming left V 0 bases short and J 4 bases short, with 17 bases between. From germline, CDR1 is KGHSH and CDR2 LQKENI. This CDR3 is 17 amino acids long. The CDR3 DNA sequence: TGTGCCAGCTCACCACCAGGACCAATTATGGGGGCAGATACGCAGTATTTT. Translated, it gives CASSPPGPIMGADTQYF.

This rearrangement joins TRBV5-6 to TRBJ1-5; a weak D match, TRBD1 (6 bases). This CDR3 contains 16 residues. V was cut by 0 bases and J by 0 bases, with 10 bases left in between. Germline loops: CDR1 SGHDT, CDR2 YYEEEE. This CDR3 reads CASSLAQGNSNQPQHF. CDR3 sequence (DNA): TGTGCCAGCAGCTTGGCCCAGGGGAATAGCAATCAGCCCCAGCATTTT.